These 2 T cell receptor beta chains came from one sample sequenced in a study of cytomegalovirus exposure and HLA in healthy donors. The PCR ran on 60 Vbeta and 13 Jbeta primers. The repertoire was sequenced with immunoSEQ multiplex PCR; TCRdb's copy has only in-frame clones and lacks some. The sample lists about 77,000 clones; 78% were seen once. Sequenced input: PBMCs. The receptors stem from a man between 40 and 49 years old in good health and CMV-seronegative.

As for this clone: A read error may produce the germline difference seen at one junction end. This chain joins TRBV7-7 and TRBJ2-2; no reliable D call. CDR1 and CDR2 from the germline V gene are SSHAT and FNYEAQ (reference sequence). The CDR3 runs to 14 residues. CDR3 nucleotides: TGTGCTAGCAGCTTAGCTCTTTACACCGGGGAGCTGTTTTTT. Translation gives CASSLALYTGELFF.

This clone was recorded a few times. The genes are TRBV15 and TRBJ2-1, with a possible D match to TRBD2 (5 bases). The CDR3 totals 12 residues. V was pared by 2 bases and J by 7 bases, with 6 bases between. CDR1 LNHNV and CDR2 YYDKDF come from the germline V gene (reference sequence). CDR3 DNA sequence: TGTGCCACCAGCAGACGGAGGAATGAGCAGTTCTTC. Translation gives CATSRRRNEQFF.